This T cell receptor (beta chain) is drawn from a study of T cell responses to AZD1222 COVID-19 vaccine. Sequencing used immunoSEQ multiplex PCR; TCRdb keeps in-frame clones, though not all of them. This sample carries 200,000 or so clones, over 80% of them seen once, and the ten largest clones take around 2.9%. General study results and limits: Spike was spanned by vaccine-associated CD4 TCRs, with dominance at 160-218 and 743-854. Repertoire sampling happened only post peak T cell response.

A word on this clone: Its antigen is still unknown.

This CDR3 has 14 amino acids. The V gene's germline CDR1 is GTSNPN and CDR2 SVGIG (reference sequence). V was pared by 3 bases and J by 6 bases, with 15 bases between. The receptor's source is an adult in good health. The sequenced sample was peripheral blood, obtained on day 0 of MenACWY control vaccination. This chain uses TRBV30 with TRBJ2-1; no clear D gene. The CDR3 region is CAWSPESWGNEQFF. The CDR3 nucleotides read TGTGCCTGGAGCCCCGAGTCCTGGGGCAATGAGCAGTTCTTC.